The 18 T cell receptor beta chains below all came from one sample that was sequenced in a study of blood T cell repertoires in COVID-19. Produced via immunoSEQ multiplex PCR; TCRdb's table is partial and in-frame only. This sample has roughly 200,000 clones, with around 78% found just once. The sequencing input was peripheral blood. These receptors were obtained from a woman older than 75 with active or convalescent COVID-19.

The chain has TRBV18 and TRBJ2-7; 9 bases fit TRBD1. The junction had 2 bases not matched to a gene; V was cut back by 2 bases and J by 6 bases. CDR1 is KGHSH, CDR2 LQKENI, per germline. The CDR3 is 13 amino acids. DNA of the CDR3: TGTGCCAGCTCACCAGGGACAGGGTCCGAGCAGTACTTC. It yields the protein CASSPGTGSEQYF.

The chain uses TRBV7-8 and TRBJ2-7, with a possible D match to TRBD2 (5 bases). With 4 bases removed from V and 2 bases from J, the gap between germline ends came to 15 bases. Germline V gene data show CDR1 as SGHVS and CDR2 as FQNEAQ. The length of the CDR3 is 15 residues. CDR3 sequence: CASSSPSGVTYEQYF. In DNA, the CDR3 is TGTGCCAGCAGCTCCCCCTCCGGGGTTACCTACGAGCAGTACTTC.

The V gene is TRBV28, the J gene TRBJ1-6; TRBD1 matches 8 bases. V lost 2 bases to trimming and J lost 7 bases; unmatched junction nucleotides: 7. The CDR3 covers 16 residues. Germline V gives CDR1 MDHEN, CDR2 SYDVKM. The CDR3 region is CASSLRDRGENSPLHF. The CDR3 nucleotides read TGTGCCAGCAGTTTACGTGACAGGGGCGAAAATTCACCCCTCCACTTT.

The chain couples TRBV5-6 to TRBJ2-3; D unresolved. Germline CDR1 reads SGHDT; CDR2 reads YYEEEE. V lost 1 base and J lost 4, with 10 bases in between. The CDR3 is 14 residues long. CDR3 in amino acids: CASSLITEPDTQYF. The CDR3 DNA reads TGTGCCAGCAGCTTGATCACAGAACCAGATACGCAGTATTTT.

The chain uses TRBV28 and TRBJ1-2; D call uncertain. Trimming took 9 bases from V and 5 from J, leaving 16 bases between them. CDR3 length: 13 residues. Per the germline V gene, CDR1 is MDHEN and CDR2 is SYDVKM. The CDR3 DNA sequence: TGTGCCAGTAAAGCTTGGTTGATATATGGCTACACCTTC. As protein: CASKAWLIYGYTF.

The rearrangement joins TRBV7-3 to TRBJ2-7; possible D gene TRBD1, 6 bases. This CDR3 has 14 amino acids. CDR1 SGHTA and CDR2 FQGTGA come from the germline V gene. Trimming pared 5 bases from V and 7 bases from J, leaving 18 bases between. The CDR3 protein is CASSTDSGAREQYF. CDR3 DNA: TGTGCCAGCAGCACCGACTCAGGGGCTCGGGAGCAGTACTTC.

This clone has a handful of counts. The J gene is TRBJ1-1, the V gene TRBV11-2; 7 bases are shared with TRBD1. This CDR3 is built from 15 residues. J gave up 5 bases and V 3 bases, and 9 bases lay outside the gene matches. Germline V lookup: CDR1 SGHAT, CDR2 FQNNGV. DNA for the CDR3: TGTGCCAGCAGCTTGGCGGGACAGTGGGAGACTGAAGCTTTCTTT. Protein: CASSLAGQWETEAFF.

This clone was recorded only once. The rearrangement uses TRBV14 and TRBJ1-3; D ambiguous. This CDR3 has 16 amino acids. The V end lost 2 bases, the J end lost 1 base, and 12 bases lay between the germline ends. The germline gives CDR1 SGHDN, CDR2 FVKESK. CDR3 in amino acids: CASSQLTAVSGNTIYF. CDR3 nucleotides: TGTGCCAGCAGCCAACTTACAGCCGTTTCTGGAAACACCATATATTTT.

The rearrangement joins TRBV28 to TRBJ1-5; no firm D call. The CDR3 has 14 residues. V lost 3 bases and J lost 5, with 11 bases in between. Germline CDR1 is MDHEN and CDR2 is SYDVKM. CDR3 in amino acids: CASSFMRVDQPQHF. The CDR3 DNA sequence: TGTGCCAGCAGTTTCATGAGGGTGGATCAGCCCCAGCATTTT. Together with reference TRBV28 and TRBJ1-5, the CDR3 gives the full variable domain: DVKVTQSSRYLVKRTGEKVFLECVQDMDHENMFWYRQDPGLGLRLIYFSYDVKMKEKGDIPEGYSVSREKKERFSLILESASTNQTSMYLCASSFMRVDQPQHFGDGTRLSIL.

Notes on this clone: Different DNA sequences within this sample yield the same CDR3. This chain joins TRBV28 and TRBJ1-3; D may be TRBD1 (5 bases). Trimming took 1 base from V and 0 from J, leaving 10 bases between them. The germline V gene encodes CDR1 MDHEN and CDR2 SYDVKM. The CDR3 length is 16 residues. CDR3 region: CASSLLQGSSGNTIYF. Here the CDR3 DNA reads TGTGCCAGCAGTTTATTGCAGGGAAGCTCTGGAAACACCATATATTTT.

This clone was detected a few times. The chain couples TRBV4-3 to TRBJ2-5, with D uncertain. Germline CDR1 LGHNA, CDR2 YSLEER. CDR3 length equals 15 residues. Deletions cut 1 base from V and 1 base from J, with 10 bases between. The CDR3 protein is CASSQGLASQETQYF. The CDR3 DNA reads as TGCGCCAGCAGCCAAGGGCTTGCCAGCCAAGAGACCCAGTACTTC.

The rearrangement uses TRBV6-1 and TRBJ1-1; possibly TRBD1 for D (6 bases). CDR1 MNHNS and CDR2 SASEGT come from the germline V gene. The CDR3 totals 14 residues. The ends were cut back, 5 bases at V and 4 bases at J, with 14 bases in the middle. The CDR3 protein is CASSFTGLGTEAFF. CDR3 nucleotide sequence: TGTGCCAGCAGTTTCACAGGGTTGGGCACTGAAGCTTTCTTT.

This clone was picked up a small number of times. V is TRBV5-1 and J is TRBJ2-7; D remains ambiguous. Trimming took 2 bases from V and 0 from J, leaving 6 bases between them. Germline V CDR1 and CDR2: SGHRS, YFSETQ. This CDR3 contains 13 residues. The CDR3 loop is CASSFTRSYEQYF. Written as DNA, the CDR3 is TGCGCCAGCAGCTTTACTCGCTCCTACGAGCAGTACTTC.

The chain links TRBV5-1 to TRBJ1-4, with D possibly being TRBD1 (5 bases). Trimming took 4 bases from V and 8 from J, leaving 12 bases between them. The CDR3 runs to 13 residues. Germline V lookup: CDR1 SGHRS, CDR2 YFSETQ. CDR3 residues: CASSRGFGEKLFF. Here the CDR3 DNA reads TGCGCCAGCAGCCGGGGGTTTGGCGAAAAACTGTTTTTT. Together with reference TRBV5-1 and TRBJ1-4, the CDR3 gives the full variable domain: KAGVTQTPRYLIKTRGQQVTLSCSPISGHRSVSWYQQTPGQGLQFLFEYFSETQRNKGNFPGRFSGRQFSNSRSEMNVSTLELGDSALYLCASSRGFGEKLFFGSGTQLSVL.

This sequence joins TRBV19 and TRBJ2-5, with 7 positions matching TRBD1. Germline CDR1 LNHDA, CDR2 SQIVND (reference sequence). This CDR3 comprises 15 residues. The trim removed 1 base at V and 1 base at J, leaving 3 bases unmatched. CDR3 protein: CASSIGGTVQETQYF. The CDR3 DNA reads TGTGCCAGTAGTATAGGTGGGACAGTCCAAGAGACCCAGTACTTC.

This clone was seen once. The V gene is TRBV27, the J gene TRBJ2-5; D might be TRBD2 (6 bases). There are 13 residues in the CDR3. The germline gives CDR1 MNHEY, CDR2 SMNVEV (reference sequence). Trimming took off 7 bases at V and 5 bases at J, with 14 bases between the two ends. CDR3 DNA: TGTGCCAGCACAGGCTGGGACTCCGAGACCCAGTACTTC. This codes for CASTGWDSETQYF.

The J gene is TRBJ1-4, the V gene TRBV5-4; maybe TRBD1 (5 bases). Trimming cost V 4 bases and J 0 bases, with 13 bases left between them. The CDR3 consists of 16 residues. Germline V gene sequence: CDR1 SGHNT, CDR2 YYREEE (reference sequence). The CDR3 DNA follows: TGTGCCAGCAGCAGCGGGGGAAGCGCAACTAATGAAAAACTGTTTTTT. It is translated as CASSSGGSATNEKLFF.

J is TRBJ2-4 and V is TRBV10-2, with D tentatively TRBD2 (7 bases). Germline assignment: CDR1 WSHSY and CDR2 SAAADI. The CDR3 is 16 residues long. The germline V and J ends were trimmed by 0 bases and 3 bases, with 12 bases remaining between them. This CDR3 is CASSESGGPGKNIQYF. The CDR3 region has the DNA TGCGCCAGCAGTGAGTCGGGGGGGCCGGGCAAAAACATTCAGTACTTC.